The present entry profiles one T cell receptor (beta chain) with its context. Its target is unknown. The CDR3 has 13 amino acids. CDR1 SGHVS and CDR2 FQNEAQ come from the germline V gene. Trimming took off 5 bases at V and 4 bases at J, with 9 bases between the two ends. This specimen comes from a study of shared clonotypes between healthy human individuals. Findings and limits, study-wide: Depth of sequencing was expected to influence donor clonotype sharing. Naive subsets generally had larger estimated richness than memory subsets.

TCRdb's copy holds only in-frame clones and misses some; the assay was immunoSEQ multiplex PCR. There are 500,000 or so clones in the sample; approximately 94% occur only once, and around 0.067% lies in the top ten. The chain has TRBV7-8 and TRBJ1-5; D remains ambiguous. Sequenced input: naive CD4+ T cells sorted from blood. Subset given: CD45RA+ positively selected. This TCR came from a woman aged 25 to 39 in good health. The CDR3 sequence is CASSLQPNQPQHF. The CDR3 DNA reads TGTGCCAGCAGCCTCCAGCCAAATCAGCCCCAGCATTTT.